The entry below gives a single T cell receptor (beta chain) sequence along with its context. No antigen is known for it. The isolated RNA, all of it, was reverse transcribed, so expressed TCRB transcripts were what got sequenced. Some 3.4 million reads were obtained on average from naive, central memory and regulatory T cell samples. Sequencing used immunoSEQ multiplex PCR; TCRdb keeps in-frame clones, though not all of them. Of about 220,000 clones in the sample, approximately 11% were seen once. This sample was taken from a study of beta chain features in type 1 diabetes. Purity above 95% was achieved in all sorted populations. The CDR3 runs to 14 residues. V lost 1 base to trimming and J lost 3 bases, with 10 bases between them. Germline V lookup: CDR1 SNHLY, CDR2 FYNNEI. Study-level points and caveats: A closer apparent resemblance between naive, central memory and Treg TCRB repertoires was seen in patients than in healthy donors.

This receptor was obtained from a man aged 18 to 30 in good health. The chain recombines TRBV2 with TRBJ2-7, with D unresolved. The material sequenced was central memory CD4+ T cells from blood. CDR3 protein: CASSEGLIGYEQYF. The CDR3 DNA sequence: TGTGCCAGCAGTGAAGGACTTATCGGCTACGAGCAGTACTTC. Looking up the rest from reference TRBV2 and TRBJ2-7 gives the full variable domain: EPEVTQTPSHQVTQMGQEVILRCVPISNHLYFYWYRQILGQKVEFLVSFYNNEISEKSEIFDDQFSVERPDGSNFTLKIRSTKLEDSAMYFCASSEGLIGYEQYFGPGTRLTVT.